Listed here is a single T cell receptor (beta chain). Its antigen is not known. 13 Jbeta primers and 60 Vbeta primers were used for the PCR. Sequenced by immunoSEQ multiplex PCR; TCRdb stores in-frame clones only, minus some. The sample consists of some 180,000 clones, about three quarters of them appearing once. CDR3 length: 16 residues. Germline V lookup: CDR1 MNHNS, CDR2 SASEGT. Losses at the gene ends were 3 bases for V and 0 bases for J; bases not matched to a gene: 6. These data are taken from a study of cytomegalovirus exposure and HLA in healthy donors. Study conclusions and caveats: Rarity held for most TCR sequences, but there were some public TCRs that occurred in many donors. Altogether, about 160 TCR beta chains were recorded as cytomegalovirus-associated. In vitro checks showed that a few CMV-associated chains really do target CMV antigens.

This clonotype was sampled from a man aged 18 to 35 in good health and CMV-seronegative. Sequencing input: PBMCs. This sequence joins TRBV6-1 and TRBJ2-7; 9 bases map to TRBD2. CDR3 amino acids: CASSDWRGGFSYEQYF. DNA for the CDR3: TGTGCCAGCAGTGATTGGCGGGGGGGATTCTCCTACGAGCAGTACTTC.